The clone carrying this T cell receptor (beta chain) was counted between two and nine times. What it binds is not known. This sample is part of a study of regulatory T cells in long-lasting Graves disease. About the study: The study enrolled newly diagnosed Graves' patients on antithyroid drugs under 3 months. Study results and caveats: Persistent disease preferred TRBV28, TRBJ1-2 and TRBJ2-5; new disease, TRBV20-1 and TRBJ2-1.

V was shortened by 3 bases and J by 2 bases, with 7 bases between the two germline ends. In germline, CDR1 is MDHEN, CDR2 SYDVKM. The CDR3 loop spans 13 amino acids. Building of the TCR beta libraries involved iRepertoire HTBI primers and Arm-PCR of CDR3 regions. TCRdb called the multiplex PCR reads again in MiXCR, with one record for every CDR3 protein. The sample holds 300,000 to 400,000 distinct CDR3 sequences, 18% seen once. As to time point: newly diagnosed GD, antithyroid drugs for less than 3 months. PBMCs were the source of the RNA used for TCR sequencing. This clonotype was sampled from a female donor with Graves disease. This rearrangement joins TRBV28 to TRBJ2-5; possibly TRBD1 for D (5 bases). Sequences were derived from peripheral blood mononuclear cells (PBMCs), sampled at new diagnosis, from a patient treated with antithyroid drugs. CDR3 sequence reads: CASSFGAQETQYF. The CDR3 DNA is TGTGCCAGCAGTTTTGGGGCTCAAGAGACCCAGTACTTC.